Presented here are 25 T cell receptor beta chains from one specimen sequenced in a study of blood T cell repertoires in COVID-19. Sequencing used immunoSEQ multiplex PCR; TCRdb keeps in-frame clones, though not all of them. The table includes 200,000 to 250,000 clones, less than 85% detected once. Sequencing was performed on peripheral blood. The source is a woman in her seventies with acute or convalescent COVID-19.

V and J are TRBV2 and TRBJ2-3; 10 positions match TRBD1. Per the germline V gene, CDR1 is SNHLY and CDR2 is FYNNEI. The CDR3 spans 15 residues. V was clipped by 4 bases and J by 4 bases; unmatched bases: 5. The CDR3 coding sequence is TGTGCCAGCAGTGCAACCGGGACAGGGGCAGATACGCAGTATTTT. Protein sequence: CASSATGTGADTQYF.

This clone was recorded only once. The gene calls are TRBV6-5 and TRBJ2-1; 9 nucleotides agree with TRBD1. After removal of 5 bases from V and 6 bases from J, the junction contained 8 bases not matched to a gene. The CDR3 totals 15 residues. Looked up from germline, CDR1 is MNHEY and CDR2 is SVGAGI. Here the CDR3 reads CASSLFRTGANEQFF. Here the CDR3 DNA reads TGTGCCAGCAGTCTTTTTCGGACAGGGGCCAATGAGCAGTTCTTC.

V gene TRBV29-1 combines with J gene TRBJ2-2, with 10 bases lining up with TRBD1. The V and J ends lost 6 bases and 2 bases, in that order; junction bases with no gene match: 3. This CDR3 region has 14 residues. The germline CDR1 and CDR2 sequences are SQVTM and ANQGSEA. Here the CDR3 reads CSVATGGNTGELFF. The CDR3 bases are TGCAGCGTCGCGACAGGGGGCAACACCGGGGAGCTGTTTTTT.

This chain links TRBV7-2 with TRBJ2-7; TRBD1 matches 7 bases. The CDR3 contains 14 residues. Unmatched junction bases numbered 9, after V lost 6 bases and J lost 4 bases. Germline values: CDR1 SGHTA, CDR2 FQGNSA. For the CDR3, the DNA is TGTGCCAGCAGTACCATCGGGACAGAATACGAGCAGTACGTC. Its protein is CASSTIGTEYEQYV.

This chain connects TRBV7-6 to TRBJ2-2; TRBD2 might be the D (7 bases). CDR3 size: 19 residues. Germline CDR1 and CDR2: SGHVS and FNYEAQ. Trimming pared 1 base from V and 5 bases from J, leaving 23 bases between. The CDR3 DNA reads TGTGCCAGCAGCTTAGGCCCACCTTCCGGGGGGCTGAGGACCGGGGAGCTGTTTTTT. Residues: CASSLGPPSGGLRTGELFF.

The chain recombines TRBV6-4 with TRBJ2-1; D not resolved. The V end was cut by 5 bases, the J end by 0 bases, with 11 bases between. Germline V gene data show CDR1 as MRHNA and CDR2 as SNTAGT. The CDR3 is 15 residues long. The CDR3 sequence is CASSPTVDSYNEQFF. The CDR3 DNA follows: TGTGCCAGCAGTCCAACAGTGGACTCCTACAATGAGCAGTTCTTC.

This clone was detected only a few times. The chain joins TRBV2 to TRBJ1-4; 10 nucleotides align to TRBD1. The CDR3 has 15 amino acids. Trimming at V came to 6 bases and at J to 5 bases, leaving 6 bases not matched to a gene. CDR1 is SNHLY and CDR2 is FYNNEI in the germline V gene. CDR3 in DNA: TGTGCCAGCAGCCGTACGGGACAGGGGAATGAAAAACTGTTTTTT. Protein: CASSRTGQGNEKLFF. The entire variable domain, with the rest obtained from reference TRBV2 and TRBJ1-4, is as follows: EPEVTQTPSHQVTQMGQEVILRCVPISNHLYFYWYRQILGQKVEFLVSFYNNEISEKSEIFDDQFSVERPDGSNFTLKIRSTKLEDSAMYFCASSRTGQGNEKLFFGSGTQLSVL.

The V call is TRBV20-1, the J call TRBJ2-3, with 10 bases matching TRBD2. CDR1 DFQATT and CDR2 SNEGSKA come from the germline V gene (reference sequence). This CDR3 is 15 amino acids long. Trimming took 3 bases from V and 4 from J; bases not matched to a gene: 7. The CDR3 loop is CSASWLAGAADTQYF. The CDR3 region has the DNA TGCAGTGCTAGTTGGCTAGCGGGGGCCGCAGATACGCAGTATTTT.

CDR3 in DNA: TGTGCCAGCAGCCCACGGGGGGGCGGGGACAATGAGCAGTTCTTC. It specifies CASSPRGGGDNEQFF. This chain connects TRBV7-9 to TRBJ2-1; 8 bases are a match to TRBD2. Trimming at V came to 5 bases and at J to 5 bases, leaving 8 bases not matched to a gene. The length of the CDR3 is 15 residues. The germline V gene has CDR1 SEHNR and CDR2 FQNEAQ (reference sequence).

The V gene is TRBV19, the J gene TRBJ2-7, with 9 bases lining up with TRBD2. The CDR3 is 15 amino acids. Trimming cost V 2 bases and J 1 base; bases outside gene matches: 3. CDR1 LNHDA and CDR2 SQIVND come from the germline V gene (reference sequence). The CDR3 spells CASSINSGSSYEQYF. Here the CDR3 DNA reads TGTGCCAGTAGTATAAATAGCGGGAGTTCCTACGAGCAGTACTTC.

This clone was picked up a small number of times. The chain uses TRBV21-1 and TRBJ1-3; TRBD1, as called in the table, went unchecked against the DNA. TRBV21-1 is given as a pseudogene. The CDR3 consists of 19 residues. The DNA for the CDR3 is TGTGCCAGCAGCAAAATTGGCAGGGGAATAAGGGCCCTTGGTCACACCATATATTTT. Its protein product is CASSKIGRGIRALGHTIYF.

This clone was counted once. The chain recombines TRBV2 with TRBJ2-7; 14 positions agree with TRBD2. The CDR3 has 16 residues. CDR1 is SNHLY, CDR2 FYNNEI, per germline. Germline trimming cut 3 bases from V and 4 bases from J; bases unmatched to any gene: 5. For the CDR3, the DNA is TGTGCCAGCAGTGATGGACTAGCGGGGGGTCGGTACGAGCAGTACTTC. It is translated as CASSDGLAGGRYEQYF.

The rearrangement links TRBV5-5 to TRBJ1-2, with no clear D. V gave up 3 bases and J gave up 0 bases, with 15 bases separating them. CDR1 SGHKS and CDR2 YYEKEE come from the germline V gene (reference sequence). The CDR3 sequence is 16 residues long. The CDR3 loop is CASSSTTITTNYGYTF. DNA of the CDR3: TGTGCCAGCAGCTCAACTACGATTACAACTAACTATGGCTACACCTTC. The full variable domain, completed using reference TRBV5-5 and TRBJ1-2, is DAGVTQSPTHLIKTRGQQVTLRCSPISGHKSVSWYQQVLGQGPQFIFQYYEKEERGRGNFPDRFSARQFPNYSSELNVNALLLGDSALYLCASSSTTITTNYGYTFGSGTRLTVV.

V is TRBV6-5 and J is TRBJ1-1; 7 bases map to TRBD1. V shed 7 bases, J shed 7 bases, and the junction held 12 bases outside the gene matches. The V gene's germline CDR1 is MNHEY and CDR2 SVGAGI. The CDR3 is 14 residues long. Written as DNA, the CDR3 is TGTGCCAGCATAGCCCCCGGGACAGCCCGTGAAGCTTTCTTT. It codes for CASIAPGTAREAFF.

V gene TRBV27 combines with J gene TRBJ2-7, with 9 bases that match TRBD1. Germline assignment: CDR1 MNHEY and CDR2 SMNVEV (reference sequence). After removal of 5 bases from V and 4 bases from J, the junction contained 12 bases not matched to a gene. The CDR3 contains 16 residues. CDR3 amino acids: CASSPYRGLWSYEQYF. CDR3 coding DNA: TGTGCCAGCAGTCCGTACAGGGGGCTCTGGTCGTACGAGCAGTACTTC.

The chain employs TRBV2 and TRBJ2-3; 10 nucleotides match TRBD2. This CDR3 is built from 14 residues. Germline V gene data show CDR1 as SNHLY and CDR2 as FYNNEI. V was clipped by 9 bases and J by 4 bases; unmatched bases: 7. The DNA for the CDR3 is TGTGCCAGAAGCAGCGGGGGGGCGGCAGATACGCAGTATTTT. This translates into CARSSGGAADTQYF.

Details on this clone: At one boundary the junction diverges from the germline segment, which might be a read error. Other DNA variants within this sample encode the same CDR3. V usage is TRBV10-3 and J usage is TRBJ2-2; weak D call: TRBD2 (8 bases). CDR3 size: 16 residues. The germline V gene has CDR1 ENHRY and CDR2 SYGVKD. In nucleotides, the CDR3 is TGCGCCATCACCGGGGGGGACAGCCGGGGGACCGGGGAGCTGTTTTTT. This encodes CAITGGDSRGTGELFF.

The genes are TRBV4-2 and TRBJ1-1; D gene ambiguous. CDR3 length: 14 residues. Germline CDR1 reads LGHNA; CDR2 reads YNFKEQ. Trimming left V 1 base short and J 1 base short, with 7 bases between. In DNA form, the CDR3 reads TGTGCCAGCAGCCAAGGGCCGGGGAACACTGAAGCTTTCTTT. Translated: CASSQGPGNTEAFF.

The V call is TRBV2, the J call TRBJ1-5, with D possibly matching TRBD1 (5 bases). The CDR3 loop spans 16 amino acids. Germline V gene lookup returns CDR1 SNHLY and CDR2 FYNNEI. V was pared by 5 bases and J by 4 bases, with 18 bases between. Here the CDR3 reads CASSRRTPSGNQPQHF. Written as DNA, the CDR3 is TGTGCCAGCAGTCGTCGGACACCCAGTGGGAATCAGCCCCAGCATTTT.

This clone was detected a few times. CDR3 DNA sequence: TGTGCCAGCAGCTTCGGGGACAGGGGATCTACGAGGGAGACCCAGTACTTC. It encodes CASSFGDRGSTRETQYF. The rearrangement uses TRBV7-9 and TRBJ2-5, with TRBD1 identical over 10 bases. This CDR3 contains 17 residues. The V segment lost 3 bases and the J segment 5 bases; nucleotides outside the gene matches: 12. CDR1 and CDR2 (germline): SEHNR, FQNEAQ (reference sequence).

The V call is TRBV4-3, the J call TRBJ2-5; maybe TRBD2 (7 bases). V was cut by 4 bases and J by 4 bases, with 16 bases left in between. The CDR3 length is 15 residues. Germline CDR1 is LGHNA and CDR2 is YSLEER. This CDR3 is CASSPGQGGGETQYF. DNA of the CDR3: TGCGCCAGCAGCCCAGGACAAGGGGGGGGAGAGACCCAGTACTTC.

The CDR3 DNA reads as TGTGCCAGCAGCCCTTCCGGGACTAGAGCACATGAGCAGTTCTTC. Its protein product is CASSPSGTRAHEQFF. The chain combines TRBV3-1 (or the pseudogene TRBV3-2) with TRBJ2-1, with 8 bases that match TRBD2. Trimming at V came to 4 bases and at J to 8 bases, leaving 10 bases not matched to a gene. Looked up from germline, CDR1 is LGHDT and CDR2 is YNNKEL (reference sequence). The CDR3 covers 15 residues.

The chain combines TRBV5-1 with TRBJ2-3; 11 nucleotides align to TRBD1. The CDR3 has 15 amino acids. Germline lookup yields CDR1 SGHRS and CDR2 YFSETQ. Germline trimming cut 4 bases from V and 5 bases from J; bases unmatched to any gene: 6. CDR3 region: CASSGEDRGRDTQYF. The CDR3 coding sequence is TGCGCCAGCAGCGGGGAGGACAGGGGGCGAGATACGCAGTATTTT.

V is TRBV3-1 (or the pseudogene TRBV3-2) and J is TRBJ1-1, with D hard to call. The CDR3 runs 14 residues. V was cut by 2 bases and J by 4 bases, with 11 bases left in between. The germline gives CDR1 LGHDT, CDR2 YNNKEL (reference sequence). CDR3 in DNA: TGTGCCAGCAGCCAAAATTTGGCACCCACTGAAGCTTTCTTT. This encodes CASSQNLAPTEAFF.

The CDR3 DNA reads as TGTGCCATCAGGGGGACAGGGGGTCGAGATGGCTACACCTTC. Amino acid sequence: CAIRGTGGRDGYTF. The chain has TRBV10-3 and TRBJ1-2; 11 bases match TRBD1. Trimming took 6 bases from V and 6 from J; bases not matched to a gene: 6. CDR1 and CDR2 (germline): ENHRY, SYGVKD. CDR3 length: 14 residues.